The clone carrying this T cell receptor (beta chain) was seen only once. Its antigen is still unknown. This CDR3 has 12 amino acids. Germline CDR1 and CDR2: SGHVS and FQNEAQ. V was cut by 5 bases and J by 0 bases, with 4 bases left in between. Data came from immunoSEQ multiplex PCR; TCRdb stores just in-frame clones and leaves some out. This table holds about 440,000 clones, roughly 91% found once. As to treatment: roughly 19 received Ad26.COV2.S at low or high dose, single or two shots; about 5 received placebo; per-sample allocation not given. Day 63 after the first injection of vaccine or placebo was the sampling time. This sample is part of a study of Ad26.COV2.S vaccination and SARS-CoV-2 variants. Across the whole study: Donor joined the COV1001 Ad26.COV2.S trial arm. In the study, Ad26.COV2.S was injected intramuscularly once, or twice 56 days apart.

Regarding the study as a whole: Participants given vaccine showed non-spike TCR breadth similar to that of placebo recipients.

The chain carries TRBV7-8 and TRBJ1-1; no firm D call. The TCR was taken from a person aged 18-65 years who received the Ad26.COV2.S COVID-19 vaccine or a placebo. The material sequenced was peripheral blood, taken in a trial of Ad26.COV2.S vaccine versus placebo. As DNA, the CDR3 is TGTGCCAGCAGCCCTATGAACACTGAAGCTTTCTTT. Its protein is CASSPMNTEAFF.